The entry that follows covers one T cell receptor (beta chain) sequence. TCRdb's copy holds only in-frame clones and misses some; the assay was immunoSEQ multiplex PCR. Of about 54,000 clones in the sample, more than 90% were seen once. The CDR3 runs to 14 residues. Germline V gives CDR1 WSHSY, CDR2 SAAADI. V lost 6 bases, J lost 4 bases, and 12 bases lay in between. This record comes from a study of T cell changes during pregnancy in multiple sclerosis. This specimen was peripheral blood, taken after pregnancy. The rearrangement links TRBV10-2 to TRBJ1-4; weak D call: TRBD1 (6 bases). The TCR originated in a female donor in good health, enrolled as a control in a pregnancy study. This CDR3 reads CASRPGQLNEKLFF. The CDR3 DNA reads TGCGCCAGCAGGCCCGGACAGCTTAATGAAAAACTGTTTTTT.